The 28 T cell receptor beta chains reported below all come from one sample, sequenced in a study of T cell responses to AZD1222 COVID-19 vaccine. Repertoires were generated with immunoSEQ multiplex PCR, while TCRdb's copy carries only in-frame clones and drops some. The table includes approximately 120,000 clones, 75% to 90% detected once. This material consisted of peripheral blood, taken on day 0 of AZD1222 vaccination. These receptors originate from an adult in good health.

The CDR3 coding sequence is TGTGCCAGCTCACCAACCGAGGGGGCTGGAAACACCATATATTTT. Translating gives CASSPTEGAGNTIYF. The chain carries TRBV18 and TRBJ1-3, with D possibly being TRBD1 (6 bases). The V end was cut by 2 bases, the J end by 2 bases, with 10 bases between. The CDR3 has 15 residues. CDR1 and CDR2 from the germline V gene are KGHSH and LQKENI.

The chain uses TRBV7-9 and TRBJ1-6; possible D gene TRBD1, 6 bases. The V and J ends lost 6 bases and 11 bases respectively, with 11 bases between them. CDR3 length: 12 residues. The V gene's germline CDR1 is SEHNR and CDR2 FQNEAQ (reference sequence). CDR3 loop: CASSQGPTPLHF. The CDR3 DNA is TGTGCCAGCAGTCAGGGGCCGACACCCCTCCACTTT.

This clone occurred once. The V call is TRBV12-5, the J call TRBJ1-5; no clear D. V dropped 0 bases and J dropped 0 bases, with 12 bases sitting between them. This CDR3 is built from 17 residues. Germline CDR1 is LGHNT and CDR2 is FRNRAP. The CDR3 loop reads CASGLVARGNSNQPQHF. The CDR3 region has the DNA TGTGCTAGTGGTTTGGTAGCTCGCGGGAATAGCAATCAGCCCCAGCATTTT.

The genes are TRBV29-1 and TRBJ2-1; TRBD2 matches at 16 bases. This CDR3 comprises 17 residues. The germline V gene has CDR1 SQVTM and CDR2 ANQGSEA. J was trimmed by 2 bases and V by 5 bases; bases with no gene match: 6. Written as DNA, the CDR3 is TGCAGCGTTCAGGGACTAGCGGGAGGGCAGGCCTACAATGAGCAGTTCTTC. Translation gives CSVQGLAGGQAYNEQFF.

This chain connects TRBV19 to TRBJ1-1; 8 bases line up with TRBD1. Germline V CDR1 and CDR2: LNHDA, SQIVND (reference sequence). Unmatched junction bases numbered 9, after V lost 7 bases and J lost 5 bases. The CDR3 has 14 amino acids. The chain's CDR3 is CASTIGQGWTEAFF. In DNA, the CDR3 is TGTGCCAGTACCATCGGACAGGGCTGGACTGAAGCTTTCTTT.

V usage is TRBV5-1 and J usage is TRBJ2-5, with D tentatively TRBD2 (7 bases). There are 13 residues in the CDR3. The V end lost 4 bases, the J end lost 2 bases, and 9 bases lay between the germline ends. The germline CDR1 and CDR2 sequences are SGHRS and YFSETQ. CDR3 in DNA: TGCGCCAGCAGCAGCGGGACACAAGAGACCCAGTACTTC. Its protein product is CASSSGTQETQYF.

The chain carries TRBV7-8 and TRBJ1-6; 7 nucleotides match TRBD1. CDR3 size: 15 residues. Germline trimming cut 1 base from V and 9 bases from J; bases unmatched to any gene: 6. From germline, CDR1 is SGHVS and CDR2 FQNEAQ. The CDR3 is CASSLEGRGSSPLHF. For the CDR3, the DNA is TGTGCCAGCAGCTTAGAGGGCAGGGGGAGTTCACCCCTCCACTTT.

This chain connects TRBV4-2 to TRBJ1-2; 10 bases map to TRBD1. Trimming cost V 3 bases and J 6 bases; bases outside gene matches: 7. CDR1 is LGHNA and CDR2 is YNFKEQ in the germline V gene. CDR3 length equals 15 residues. The CDR3 reads CASSQRGTGEDGYTF. The CDR3 DNA sequence: TGTGCCAGCAGCCAGCGCGGGACAGGGGAGGATGGCTACACCTTC.

The V and J genes are TRBV4-2 and TRBJ2-2, with 7 bases fitting TRBD2. The CDR3 is 17 residues long. Trimming cost V 5 bases and J 1 base; bases outside gene matches: 10. Germline CDR1 reads LGHNA; CDR2 reads YNFKEQ. The CDR3 region has the DNA TGTGCCAGCAGCAGGACCGGGCGGGAGAGGAACACCGGGGAGCTGTTTTTT. Translation gives CASSRTGRERNTGELFF.

This chain uses TRBV18 with TRBJ2-2; 12 nucleotides align to TRBD1. Trimming took 3 bases from V and 7 from J; bases not matched to a gene: 6. Germline V gene data show CDR1 as KGHSH and CDR2 as LQKENI. The CDR3 sequence is 16 residues long. In nucleotides, the CDR3 is TGTGCCAGCTCACCGGGACAGGGGGCGATCGGCGGGGAGCTGTTTTTT. Translation gives CASSPGQGAIGGELFF.

This chain joins TRBV18 and TRBJ2-7; 7 bases agree with TRBD2. CDR1 is KGHSH, CDR2 LQKENI, per germline. The CDR3 has 14 amino acids. V shed 1 base, J shed 7 bases, and the junction held 7 bases outside the gene matches. The CDR3 here is CASSPREGTGEQYF. The CDR3 coding sequence is TGTGCCAGCTCACCACGGGAGGGGACGGGGGAGCAGTACTTC.

V is TRBV3-1 (or the pseudogene TRBV3-2) and J is TRBJ1-1, with a weak D call TRBD1 (5 bases). The CDR3 runs to 15 residues. The V end was cut by 0 bases, the J end by 5 bases, with 13 bases between. From germline, CDR1 is LGHDT and CDR2 YNNKEL (reference sequence). The CDR3 reads CASSQDLAGRTEAFF. The CDR3 DNA is TGTGCCAGCAGCCAAGATCTAGCGGGGCGAACTGAAGCTTTCTTT.

This chain uses TRBV5-4 with TRBJ2-3; 9 bases map to TRBD2. The CDR3 runs to 16 residues. Trimming took 4 bases from V and 4 from J; bases not matched to a gene: 10. Germline lookup yields CDR1 SGHNT and CDR2 YYREEE (reference sequence). Here the CDR3 reads CASSLGGRAGADTQYF. CDR3 coding DNA: TGTGCCAGCAGCCTGGGCGGGAGGGCCGGCGCAGATACGCAGTATTTT.

The V gene is TRBV5-4, the J gene TRBJ2-3; D uncertain. CDR1 and CDR2 from the germline V gene are SGHNT and YYREEE (reference sequence). V was shortened by 1 base and J by 3 bases, with 9 bases between the two germline ends. The CDR3 has 14 amino acids. The CDR3 coding sequence is TGTGCCAGCAGCTTGTCCTCCGGGACAGATACGCAGTATTTT. Its protein product is CASSLSSGTDTQYF.

V is TRBV6-5 and J is TRBJ1-5; maybe TRBD1 (5 bases). V shed 7 bases and J shed 4 bases, with 11 bases lying between them. CDR1 and CDR2 from the germline V gene are MNHEY and SVGAGI. The CDR3 covers 13 residues. CDR3 region: CASTGDRNQPQHF. CDR3 coding DNA: TGTGCCAGCACTGGAGACAGAAATCAGCCCCAGCATTTT.

The gene calls are TRBV13 and TRBJ1-2, with a tentative D call TRBD1 (6 bases). This CDR3 has 12 residues. The germline V gene has CDR1 PRHDT and CDR2 FYEKMQ (reference sequence). Trimming stripped 4 bases from V and 4 bases from J, with 7 bases between. In DNA form, the CDR3 reads TGTGCCAGCAGCTGGGACACCTATGGCTACACCTTC. It codes for CASSWDTYGYTF. Variable domain in full (rest from reference TRBV13 and TRBJ1-2): AAGVIQSPRHLIKEKRETATLKCYPIPRHDTVYWYQQGPGQDPQFLISFYEKMQSDKGSIPDRFSAQQFSDYHSELNMSSLELGDSALYFCASSWDTYGYTFGSGTRLTVV.

There are a few counts of this clone. The genes are TRBV12-3 or TRBV12-4 and TRBJ1-2; 7 bases agree with TRBD1. The V gene end was trimmed by 5 bases and the J gene end by 5 bases; junction bases not matched to a gene: 5. The CDR3 runs to 13 residues. The CDR3 protein is CASSPDRVYGYTF. As DNA, the CDR3 is TGTGCCAGCAGTCCCGACAGGGTGTATGGCTACACCTTC.

The CDR3 sequence: CASSFATVSSYEQYF. The CDR3 bases are TGTGCCAGCAGCTTTGCCACGGTCTCCTCCTACGAGCAGTACTTC. The chain combines TRBV5-5 with TRBJ2-7; D gene uncertain. The CDR3 sequence is 15 residues long. The V and J ends lost 2 bases and 0 bases respectively, with 12 bases between them. CDR1 and CDR2 (germline): SGHKS, YYEKEE (reference sequence).

A few counts support this clone. This chain uses TRBV12-5 with TRBJ2-2; the D gene is possibly TRBD2 (5 bases). CDR1 LGHNT and CDR2 FRNRAP come from the germline V gene. With 1 base removed from V and 5 bases from J, the gap between germline ends came to 14 bases. CDR3 size: 16 residues. The DNA for the CDR3 is TGTGCTAGTGGTTTGGATCACGACTATGGGACCGGGGAGCTGTTTTTT. It is translated as CASGLDHDYGTGELFF.

The chain employs TRBV18 and TRBJ1-2; 9 bases are shared with TRBD1. The germline gives CDR1 KGHSH, CDR2 LQKENI. V was pared by 5 bases and J by 7 bases, with 5 bases of the junction left unmatched. The CDR3 sequence is 13 residues long. The CDR3 reads CASSADRGGGYTF. The CDR3 DNA sequence: TGTGCCAGCTCAGCGGACAGGGGAGGTGGCTACACCTTC.

V is TRBV10-3 and J is TRBJ2-5, with TRBD2 matching 10 bases. This CDR3 has 15 residues. CDR1 is ENHRY and CDR2 is SYGVKD in the germline V gene. The V and J ends lost 4 bases and 2 bases, in that order; junction bases with no gene match: 4. CDR3 DNA sequence: TGTGCCATCAGTGTACAAGCGGGGGGGCAAGAGACCCAGTACTTC. It is translated as CAISVQAGGQETQYF.

V and J are TRBV4-2 and TRBJ2-2; a weak D match, TRBD2 (6 bases). Germline values: CDR1 LGHNA, CDR2 YNFKEQ. V lost 6 bases to trimming and J lost 3 bases, with 14 bases between them. The CDR3 consists of 15 residues. CDR3 nucleotides: TGTGCCAGCAGTAGGTCCGGGGGTGACACCGGGGAGCTGTTTTTT. Translating it yields CASSRSGGDTGELFF.

J is TRBJ2-4 and V is TRBV21-1. TRBV21-1 corresponds to a pseudogene. The CDR3 has 15 amino acids. The CDR3 sequence is CASSKAGRRRSIQYF. CDR3 DNA sequence: TGTGCCAGCAGCAAAGCAGGACGGCGCAGAAGCATTCAGTACTTC.

The chain is built from TRBV7-6 and TRBJ1-1, with a tentative D call TRBD1 (5 bases). The V gene's germline CDR1 is SGHVS and CDR2 FNYEAQ. The CDR3 totals 15 residues. V shed 7 bases and J shed 0 bases, with 15 bases lying between them. CDR3 loop: CASTISPRVNTEAFF. DNA for the CDR3: TGTGCCAGCACCATTTCCCCCAGGGTGAACACTGAAGCTTTCTTT.

The chain is built from TRBV9 and TRBJ2-2; D not certain. This CDR3 region has 16 residues. V gave up 0 bases and J gave up 1 base, with 10 bases separating them. Germline lookup yields CDR1 SGDLS and CDR2 YYNGEE. CDR3 coding DNA: TGTGCCAGCAGCGTAGATATCAGGCGGAACACCGGGGAGCTGTTTTTT. Its protein is CASSVDIRRNTGELFF.

This chain uses TRBV18 with TRBJ1-1; tentative D call: TRBD1 (6 bases). V lost 5 bases to trimming and J lost 4 bases, with 14 bases between them. This CDR3 spans 14 amino acids. CDR1 is KGHSH and CDR2 is LQKENI in the germline V gene. Written as DNA, the CDR3 is TGTGCCAGCTCAAACAACAGGGTGAGCACTGAAGCTTTCTTT. Translation: CASSNNRVSTEAFF.

The chain employs TRBV28 and TRBJ2-7; a possible D gene is TRBD1 (5 bases). With 7 bases removed from V and 2 bases from J, the gap between germline ends came to 15 bases. CDR3 length equals 14 residues. Germline CDR1 and CDR2: MDHEN and SYDVKM. In DNA form, the CDR3 reads TGTGCCAGCACCGACAGCAGGGTAGCCTACGAGCAGTACTTC. Amino acid sequence: CASTDSRVAYEQYF.

The V call is TRBV11-2, the J call TRBJ1-6; 8 nucleotides line up with TRBD1. CDR3 length: 19 amino acids. Germline V gene lookup returns CDR1 SGHAT and CDR2 FQNNGV. V was clipped by 5 bases and J by 15 bases; unmatched bases: 27. This CDR3 is CASSPLRQGGQGGFQNLHF. For the CDR3, the DNA is TGTGCCAGCAGCCCCCTCAGACAGGGAGGACAGGGAGGATTTCAGAACCTCCACTTT. The whole variable domain, filled in from reference TRBV11-2 and TRBJ1-6, reads EAGVAQSPRYKIIEKRQSVAFWCNPISGHATLYWYQQILGQGPKLLIQFQNNGVVDDSQLPKDRFSAERLKGVDSTLKIQPAKLEDSAVYLCASSPLRQGGQGGFQNLHFGNGTRLTVT.